The 26 T cell receptor beta chains given below trace back to one sample, sequenced in a study of blood T cell repertoires in COVID-19. Here immunoSEQ multiplex PCR was the method, and the copy in TCRdb shows in-frame clones only, minus some. The sample lists fewer than 300,000 clones; 81% were seen once. Sample: peripheral blood. The origin of the receptors is an older woman with active or convalescent COVID-19.

The gene calls are TRBV15 and TRBJ1-3; D remains ambiguous. The CDR3 has 15 amino acids. V lost 0 bases and J 4 bases, leaving 10 bases between the germline ends. CDR1 and CDR2 from the germline V gene are LNHNV and YYDKDF (reference sequence). In DNA form, the CDR3 reads TGTGCCACCAGCAGAGATTCGGCCGGGGGAAACACCATATATTTT. This translates into CATSRDSAGGNTIYF.

This chain connects TRBV29-1 to TRBJ1-2, with D unclear. Germline CDR1 is SQVTM and CDR2 is ANQGSEA. V was clipped by 4 bases and J by 1 base, with 7 bases between them. The CDR3 loop spans 12 amino acids. In DNA, the CDR3 is TGCAGCGTTGGGGCGAATAACTATGGCTACACCTTC. This sequence encodes CSVGANNYGYTF.

The chain combines TRBV6-6 with TRBJ2-7, with 12 nucleotides matching TRBD2. CDR1 is MNHNY, CDR2 SVGAGI, per germline (reference sequence). This CDR3 comprises 15 residues. After removal of 5 bases from V and 3 bases from J, the junction contained 5 bases not matched to a gene. CDR3 sequence: CASSNLAGGHYEQYF. The CDR3 region has the DNA TGTGCCAGCAGTAATCTAGCGGGGGGGCACTACGAGCAGTACTTC.

The V and J genes are TRBV10-3 and TRBJ2-7; D is ambiguous. This CDR3 has 13 residues. V was trimmed by 5 bases and J by 5 bases, leaving 13 bases between them. Germline assignment: CDR1 ENHRY and CDR2 SYGVKD. CDR3 residues: CAISNPVQDEQYF. The CDR3 DNA reads TGTGCCATCAGTAACCCGGTCCAGGACGAGCAGTACTTC.

The V gene is TRBV6-5, the J gene TRBJ1-2; D gene unclear. Trimming shortened V by 0 bases and J by 6 bases, and 14 bases separated the two germline ends. From germline, CDR1 is MNHEY and CDR2 SVGAGI. The CDR3 runs 15 residues. The CDR3 bases are TGTGCCAGCAGTTACTCGAGTCTCCTAGAAAATGGCTACACCTTC. Its protein is CASSYSSLLENGYTF.

V usage is TRBV7-2 and J usage is TRBJ1-5; 8 bases match TRBD1. This CDR3 comprises 14 residues. The germline V gene has CDR1 SGHTA and CDR2 FQGNSA. V lost 3 bases and J lost 3; bases outside the gene matches: 1. The CDR3 DNA reads TGTGCCAGCAGCTTGACAGGGGCCAATCAGCCCCAGCATTTT. This translates into CASSLTGANQPQHF.

V and J are TRBV9 and TRBJ1-5; unclear D gene. Trimming cost V 3 bases and J 11 bases, with 15 bases left between them. Germline CDR1 SGDLS, CDR2 YYNGEE. The CDR3 extends over 13 amino acids. CDR3 amino acids: CASSGPGRRAQHF. For the CDR3, the DNA is TGTGCCAGCAGCGGACCGGGGAGGAGGGCCCAGCATTTT. Using reference TRBV9 and TRBJ1-5 for the parts outside the CDR3, the full variable domain is DSGVTQTPKHLITATGQRVTLRCSPRSGDLSVYWYQQSLDQGLQFLIQYYNGEERAKGNILERFSAQQFPDLHSELNLSSLELGDSALYFCASSGPGRRAQHFGDGTRLSIL.

This clone was picked up one time. The chain uses TRBV12-3 or TRBV12-4 and TRBJ1-2, with D uncertain. The length of the CDR3 is 10 residues. Deletions cut 6 bases from V and 4 bases from J, with 3 bases between. In DNA, the CDR3 is TGTGCCAGCAGCATCTATGGCTACACCTTC. It translates to CASSIYGYTF.

CDR3 sequence: CASSLSVTGAFF. CDR3 DNA sequence: TGTGCCAGCAGCTTAAGTGTCACAGGAGCTTTCTTT. The V and J genes are TRBV7-9 and TRBJ1-1, with D tentatively TRBD1 (5 bases). The CDR3 has 12 residues. Trimming removed 2 bases from V and 10 bases from J, with 11 bases in between. Germline loops: CDR1 SEHNR, CDR2 FQNEAQ (reference sequence).

This rearrangement joins TRBV9 to TRBJ1-1; 7 positions agree with TRBD1. With 4 bases clipped from V and 1 base from J, the junction kept 10 bases outside the gene matches. The CDR3 is 16 amino acids. Germline CDR1 reads SGDLS; CDR2 reads YYNGEE. CDR3 in amino acids: CASSIPRQGGNTEAFF. In DNA form, the CDR3 reads TGTGCCAGCAGCATACCAAGACAGGGAGGGAACACTGAAGCTTTCTTT.

As for this clone: The sample carries other DNA sequences with the same CDR3. The chain carries TRBV5-1 and TRBJ2-5; weak D call: TRBD2 (5 bases). Trimming stripped 0 bases from V and 5 bases from J, with 8 bases between. The CDR3 covers 13 residues. The germline V gene has CDR1 SGHRS and CDR2 YFSETQ. Here the CDR3 reads CASSLEGEETQYF. DNA for the CDR3: TGCGCCAGCAGCTTGGAGGGAGAGGAGACCCAGTACTTC.

V is TRBV28 and J is TRBJ1-2; TRBD1 agrees at 10 bases. Unmatched junction bases numbered 8, after V lost 7 bases and J lost 6 bases. Per germline, CDR1 MDHEN and CDR2 SYDVKM. The CDR3 runs to 14 residues. The CDR3 DNA is TGTGCCAGCAACCAGGTGGGACAGGGGCATGGCTACACCTTC. Its protein is CASNQVGQGHGYTF.

The V and J genes are TRBV9 and TRBJ2-1; D might be TRBD2 (5 bases). CDR3 length equals 14 residues. Germline V gene lookup returns CDR1 SGDLS and CDR2 YYNGEE. V was clipped by 5 bases and J by 7 bases, with 16 bases between them. The CDR3 DNA reads as TGTGCCAGCAGACCGGAAATTGGAGGAAATGAGCAGTTCTTC. Translating it yields CASRPEIGGNEQFF.

The chain joins TRBV5-1 to TRBJ1-4, with 9 positions matching TRBD1. The germline CDR1 and CDR2 sequences are SGHRS and YFSETQ. CDR3 length equals 15 residues. J lost 8 bases, V lost 4 bases, and 9 bases had no gene match. The CDR3 nucleotides are TGCGCCAGCAGCGGAGGAGACAGGGGGAGAGAAAAACTGTTTTTT. Translated, it gives CASSGGDRGREKLFF.

The chain carries TRBV12-3 or TRBV12-4 and TRBJ2-7, with D uncertain. This CDR3 spans 12 amino acids. With 1 base removed from V and 3 bases from J, the gap between germline ends came to 4 bases. The CDR3 DNA is TGTGCCAGCAGTTTAGTATTCTACGAGCAGTACTTC. Amino acids: CASSLVFYEQYF.

The CDR3 DNA reads TGTGCCAGCAGCCCGGAGGACGGGGGACCTAGCACAGATACGCAGTATTTT. This translates into CASSPEDGGPSTDTQYF. V usage is TRBV4-2 and J usage is TRBJ2-3, with a weak D call TRBD2 (6 bases). CDR3 size: 17 residues. Germline V gene data show CDR1 as LGHNA and CDR2 as YNFKEQ. V lost 4 bases and J lost 0, with 17 bases in between.

The chain is built from TRBV5-4 and TRBJ2-5; 9 positions match TRBD1. This CDR3 spans 15 amino acids. In germline, CDR1 is SGHNT, CDR2 YYREEE (reference sequence). The V and J ends lost 4 bases and 5 bases, in that order; junction bases with no gene match: 9. This CDR3 reads CASSVRTGVGETQYF. The CDR3 DNA reads as TGTGCCAGCAGCGTCAGGACAGGGGTTGGGGAGACCCAGTACTTC.

The V gene is TRBV4-2, the J gene TRBJ1-2, with unresolved D. The CDR3 contains 16 residues. The V and J ends lost 4 bases and 4 bases respectively, with 19 bases between them. Germline-derived CDR1 and CDR2 are LGHNA and YNFKEQ. CDR3 sequence (DNA): TGTGCCAGCAGCCCACCGCCGCGGGAAACATCCTATGGCTACACCTTC. Residues: CASSPPPRETSYGYTF.

CDR3 loop: CASRDRGQETQYF. As DNA, the CDR3 is TGCGCCAGCCGGGACAGGGGACAAGAGACCCAGTACTTC. The chain recombines TRBV5-1 with TRBJ2-5; 10 bases fit TRBD1. Germline V gene data show CDR1 as SGHRS and CDR2 as YFSETQ. The CDR3 contains 13 residues. The V and J ends lost 7 bases and 2 bases, in that order; junction bases with no gene match: 2.

The chain couples TRBV5-1 to TRBJ2-3, with D possibly TRBD1 on 6 matching bases. Germline V CDR1 and CDR2: SGHRS, YFSETQ. The CDR3 is 16 amino acids. Trimming took off 0 bases at V and 2 bases at J, with 13 bases between the two ends. The CDR3 spells CASSLAQGNPTDTQYF. CDR3 bases: TGCGCCAGCAGCTTGGCGCAGGGGAACCCCACAGATACGCAGTATTTT. The full variable domain, completed using reference TRBV5-1 and TRBJ2-3, is KAGVTQTPRYLIKTRGQQVTLSCSPISGHRSVSWYQQTPGQGLQFLFEYFSETQRNKGNFPGRFSGRQFSNSRSEMNVSTLELGDSALYLCASSLAQGNPTDTQYFGPGTRLTVL.

The chain carries TRBV5-8 and TRBJ1-1; no firm D call. Trimming stripped 4 bases from V and 11 bases from J, with 21 bases between. Germline-derived CDR1 and CDR2 are SGHTS and YDEGEE. The CDR3 totals 14 residues. CDR3 sequence: CASSLGRVTKRAFF. In nucleotides, the CDR3 is TGTGCCAGCAGCCTAGGGCGGGTCACAAAGAGGGCTTTCTTT.

The chain combines TRBV4-1 with TRBJ1-5; weak D call: TRBD1 (5 bases). The V end lost 1 base, the J end lost 4 bases, and 14 bases lay between the germline ends. Per the germline V gene, CDR1 is MGHRA and CDR2 is YSYEKL. The CDR3 is made up of 16 amino acids. CDR3 residues: CASSQGGSHRNQPQHF. In nucleotides, the CDR3 is TGCGCCAGCAGCCAAGGGGGCAGCCATAGGAATCAGCCCCAGCATTTT.

The chain carries TRBV19 and TRBJ1-6; 8 bases map to TRBD1. The germline gives CDR1 LNHDA, CDR2 SQIVND (reference sequence). The junction had 3 bases not matched to a gene; V was cut back by 6 bases and J by 5 bases. The CDR3 runs 14 residues. The CDR3 bases are TGTGCCAGTAGCCTGGGACAGGATAATTCACCCCTCCACTTT. It translates to CASSLGQDNSPLHF.

In its sample, this clone was seen a few times. V usage is TRBV7-9 and J usage is TRBJ2-1, with D maybe TRBD2 (6 bases). Trimming took off 4 bases at V and 5 bases at J, with 21 bases between the two ends. This CDR3 is 17 amino acids long. From germline, CDR1 is SEHNR and CDR2 FQNEAQ (reference sequence). CDR3 loop: CASSSGRRGTGDNEQFF. DNA of the CDR3: TGTGCCAGCAGCTCGGGTCGTCGGGGGACTGGGGACAATGAGCAGTTCTTC.

CDR3 residues: CASSEGVLAGGRYNEQFF. In DNA form, the CDR3 reads TGTGCCAGCAGTGAAGGGGTTTTAGCGGGGGGCCGCTACAATGAGCAGTTCTTC. The chain joins TRBV6-1 to TRBJ2-1; 10 nucleotides agree with TRBD2. CDR3 size: 18 residues. With V trimmed by 1 base and J by 3 bases, 9 bases remained unmatched. Per the germline V gene, CDR1 is MNHNS and CDR2 is SASEGT.

The chain combines TRBV29-1 with TRBJ2-2; 8 nucleotides align to TRBD1. The V segment lost 3 bases and the J segment 5 bases; nucleotides outside the gene matches: 17. CDR1 and CDR2 from the germline V gene are SQVTM and ANQGSEA. CDR3 size: 18 residues. CDR3 DNA: TGCAGCGTTGACGGGACAGGAGACGTCGGCCTCCCTACCGGGGAGCTGTTTTTT. Amino acids: CSVDGTGDVGLPTGELFF.